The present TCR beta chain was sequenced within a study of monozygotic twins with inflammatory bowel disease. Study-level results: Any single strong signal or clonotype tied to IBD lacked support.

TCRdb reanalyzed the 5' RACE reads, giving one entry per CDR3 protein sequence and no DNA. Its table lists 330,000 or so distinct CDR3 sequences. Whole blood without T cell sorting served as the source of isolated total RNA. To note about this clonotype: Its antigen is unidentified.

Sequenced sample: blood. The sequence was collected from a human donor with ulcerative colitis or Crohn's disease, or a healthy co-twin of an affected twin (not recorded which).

CDR3 in amino acids: CASSLGVVGVHIQYF. The chain has TRBV5-1 and TRBJ2-4. This CDR3 contains 15 residues. Germline loops: CDR1 SGHRS, CDR2 YFSETQ.